Shown below are 17 T cell receptor beta chains from a single sample sequenced in a study of beta chain features in type 1 diabetes. The antigens these receptors bind are not known. Reverse transcribing all isolated RNA meant expressed TCRB transcripts were sequenced. This table comes from immunoSEQ multiplex PCR, and its TCRdb copy is limited to in-frame clones, with some not included. The sample comprises more than 300,000 clones, around 12% of which are singletons, and about 0.01% rests with the top ten. Study-level points and caveats: Moderately but significantly shorter TCRB CDR3s were found in Type 1 diabetes patients in all four CD4+ subsets.

Sequenced sample: naive CD4+ T cells from blood. These receptors came from a woman aged 18-35 years with type 1 diabetes.

V is TRBV5-1 and J is TRBJ2-7; maybe TRBD2 (6 bases). Trimming left V 4 bases short and J 2 bases short, with 22 bases between. This CDR3 has 17 residues. Germline-derived CDR1 and CDR2 are SGHRS and YFSETQ. Written as DNA, the CDR3 is TGCGCCAGCAGCCCTGTAGGGGAGAGACAGCGGGCCTACGAGCAGTACTTC. Translated, it gives CASSPVGERQRAYEQYF.

V is TRBV19 and J is TRBJ1-2; 12 bases align to TRBD1. The V and J ends lost 1 base and 4 bases, in that order; junction bases with no gene match: 7. CDR1 LNHDA and CDR2 SQIVND come from the germline V gene (reference sequence). This CDR3 has 17 amino acids. The CDR3 protein is CASSIAPGQGAIYGYTF. As DNA, the CDR3 is TGTGCCAGTAGTATAGCACCGGGACAGGGGGCGATCTATGGCTACACCTTC. The variable domain in full, with the rest retrieved from reference TRBV19 and TRBJ1-2, is DGGITQSPKYLFRKEGQNVTLSCEQNLNHDAMYWYRQDPGQGLRLIYYSQIVNDFQKGDIAEGYSVSREKKESFPLTVTSAQKNPTAFYLCASSIAPGQGAIYGYTFGSGTRLTVV.

This clone was detected only a few times. The chain links TRBV4-1 to TRBJ2-7; 7 positions agree with TRBD1. The germline V gene encodes CDR1 MGHRA and CDR2 YSYEKL. V shed 4 bases and J 1 base; nucleotides not matched to a gene: 13. This CDR3 has 17 residues. CDR3 region: CASSRTKGASNSYEQYF. CDR3 bases: TGCGCCAGCAGCCGGACCAAGGGGGCGTCAAATTCCTACGAGCAGTACTTC.

This chain joins TRBV7-8 and TRBJ1-3; D is undetermined. V lost 8 bases and J lost 4, with 6 bases in between. The germline V gene has CDR1 SGHVS and CDR2 FQNEAQ. This CDR3 is 11 amino acids long. The CDR3 protein is CASLRGNTIYF. The DNA for the CDR3 is TGTGCCAGCCTCCGGGGAAACACCATATATTTT.

The V and J genes are TRBV9 and TRBJ1-4; 10 nucleotides match TRBD1. J gave up 8 bases and V 0 bases, and 4 bases lay outside the gene matches. The CDR3 sequence is 15 residues long. Germline assignment: CDR1 SGDLS and CDR2 YYNGEE. CDR3 DNA sequence: TGTGCCAGCAGCGTAGGGGACAGGGGAGGCGAAAAACTGTTTTTT. As protein: CASSVGDRGGEKLFF.

The gene calls are TRBV5-1 and TRBJ1-2; no reliable D call. Trimming removed 1 base at V and 4 bases at J, with 8 bases between. The CDR3 is made up of 13 amino acids. Looked up from germline, CDR1 is SGHRS and CDR2 is YFSETQ. The DNA for the CDR3 is TGCGCCAGCAGCTTGTCGTCTTCCTATGGCTACACCTTC. This sequence encodes CASSLSSSYGYTF.

The chain is built from TRBV29-1 and TRBJ2-3; a possible D gene is TRBD1 (6 bases). Trimming pared 7 bases from V and 2 bases from J, leaving 22 bases between. The CDR3 covers 16 residues. Per the germline V gene, CDR1 is SQVTM and CDR2 is ANQGSEA. The chain's CDR3 is CSATSPVDSYTDTQYF. The CDR3 DNA sequence: TGCAGCGCTACCTCTCCGGTGGACAGCTACACAGATACGCAGTATTTT.

This clone occurred a few times. This sequence joins TRBV19 and TRBJ1-5; D not certain. CDR3 length: 13 residues. V was cut by 6 bases and J by 5 bases, with 11 bases left in between. Germline V gene sequence: CDR1 LNHDA, CDR2 SQIVND (reference sequence). CDR3 in DNA: TGTGCCAGTAGCGGGAGGTGGGATCAGCCCCAGCATTTT. Translating it yields CASSGRWDQPQHF.

The V gene is TRBV11-2, the J gene TRBJ2-1; D possibly corresponds to TRBD2 (5 bases). The CDR3 extends over 15 amino acids. CDR1 SGHAT and CDR2 FQNNGV come from the germline V gene. V dropped 7 bases and J dropped 6 bases, with 19 bases sitting between them. CDR3: CASKLGRGHINEQFF. CDR3 in DNA: TGTGCCAGCAAACTAGGACGGGGTCACATCAATGAGCAGTTCTTC.

This sequence joins TRBV5-1 and TRBJ2-5; 8 positions agree with TRBD1. Germline CDR1 reads SGHRS; CDR2 reads YFSETQ. The junction had 7 bases not matched to a gene; V was cut back by 3 bases and J by 3 bases. This CDR3 comprises 15 residues. The CDR3 loop is CASSWQHRGKETQYF. The CDR3 DNA reads TGCGCCAGCAGCTGGCAACACAGGGGGAAAGAGACCCAGTACTTC. The variable domain in full, with the rest retrieved from reference TRBV5-1 and TRBJ2-5, is KAGVTQTPRYLIKTRGQQVTLSCSPISGHRSVSWYQQTPGQGLQFLFEYFSETQRNKGNFPGRFSGRQFSNSRSEMNVSTLELGDSALYLCASSWQHRGKETQYFGPGTRLLVL.

The chain employs TRBV27 and TRBJ2-1, with TRBD2 matching over 8 bases. Germline values: CDR1 MNHEY, CDR2 SMNVEV (reference sequence). This CDR3 is built from 15 residues. V trimming: 6 bases; J trimming: 8 bases; junction bases outside the gene matches: 12. CDR3 coding DNA: TGTGCCAGCAGGCCGCCGGGGGGGGGCCTGGATGAGCAGTTCTTC. It specifies CASRPPGGGLDEQFF.

V and J are TRBV30 and TRBJ2-7; 10 positions agree with TRBD2. The V and J ends lost 7 bases and 6 bases, in that order; junction bases with no gene match: 3. CDR1 and CDR2 (germline): GTSNPN, SVGIG (reference sequence). The CDR3 is 11 residues long. For the CDR3, the DNA is TGTGCCTCAAGCGGGGGGGCCGAGCAGTACTTC. Translating gives CASSGGAEQYF.

This clone was found a few times. The gene calls are TRBV25-1 and TRBJ1-1; tentatively, D is TRBD1 (6 bases). V was shortened by 4 bases and J by 4 bases, with 13 bases between the two germline ends. The length of the CDR3 is 14 residues. Germline-derived CDR1 and CDR2 are MGHDK and SYGVNS. The CDR3 region is CASSGTGRVTEAFF. The CDR3 DNA reads TGTGCCAGCAGTGGAACAGGGCGAGTCACTGAAGCTTTCTTT.

This clone was counted a few times. The chain recombines TRBV7-9 with TRBJ2-7, with 9 nucleotides matching TRBD2. The CDR3 consists of 14 residues. Germline V gives CDR1 SEHNR, CDR2 FQNEAQ (reference sequence). With 3 bases clipped from V and 4 bases from J, the junction kept 4 bases outside the gene matches. CDR3 in amino acids: CASSFAGGPYEQYF. The CDR3 DNA sequence: TGTGCCAGCAGCTTCGCGGGAGGGCCGTACGAGCAGTACTTC. Full variable domain (missing parts from reference TRBV7-9 and TRBJ2-7): DTGVSQNPRHKITKRGQNVTFRCDPISEHNRLYWYRQTLGQGPEFLTYFQNEAQLEKSRLLSDRFSAERPKGSFSTLEIQRTEQGDSAMYLCASSFAGGPYEQYFGPGTRLTVT.

The CDR3 spells CASSLAQGVGTDTQYF. CDR3 nucleotide sequence: TGTGCCAGCAGCTTGGCCCAGGGCGTGGGGACAGATACGCAGTATTTT. The rearrangement uses TRBV5-4 and TRBJ2-3; possible D gene TRBD1, 5 bases. CDR1 is SGHNT and CDR2 is YYREEE in the germline V gene (reference sequence). This CDR3 has 16 residues. The V end lost 0 bases, the J end lost 3 bases, and 14 bases lay between the germline ends. The whole variable domain, remainder taken from reference TRBV5-4 and TRBJ2-3, is ETGVTQSPTHLIKTRGQQVTLRCSSQSGHNTVSWYQQALGQGPQFIFQYYREEENGRGNFPPRFSGLQFPNYSSELNVNALELDDSALYLCASSLAQGVGTDTQYFGPGTRLTVL.

The V gene is TRBV30, the J gene TRBJ1-2, with D tentatively TRBD1 (6 bases). The CDR3 covers 17 residues. The germline CDR1 and CDR2 sequences are GTSNPN and SVGIG (reference sequence). V shed 2 bases and J shed 7 bases, with 26 bases lying between them. CDR3 nucleotides: TGTGCCTGGAGTTCCATCCGGGGCAGGGGAATATTGATTGGCTACACCTTC. This translates into CAWSSIRGRGILIGYTF.

The rearrangement uses TRBV2 and TRBJ1-5; D is unresolved. The CDR3 runs 15 residues. From germline, CDR1 is SNHLY and CDR2 FYNNEI. Between the trimmed V and J ends, which lost 6 bases and 1 base, there was a span of 13 bases. CDR3 coding DNA: TGTGCCAGCAGCCCGATCGGGGTAAGCAATCAGCCCCAGCATTTT. Translation gives CASSPIGVSNQPQHF.